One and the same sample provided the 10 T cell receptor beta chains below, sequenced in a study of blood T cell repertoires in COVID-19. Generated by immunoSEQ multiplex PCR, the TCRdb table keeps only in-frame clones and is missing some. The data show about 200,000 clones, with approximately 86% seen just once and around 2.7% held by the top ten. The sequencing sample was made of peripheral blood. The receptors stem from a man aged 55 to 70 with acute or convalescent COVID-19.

CDR3 in amino acids: CASSQDASDSTDTQYF. CDR3 in DNA: TGCGCCAGCAGCCAAGACGCTAGCGATAGCACAGATACGCAGTATTTT. The chain recombines TRBV4-1 with TRBJ2-3; tentative D call: TRBD2 (6 bases). The CDR3 runs to 16 residues. V was trimmed by 0 bases and J by 0 bases, leaving 10 bases between them. CDR1 and CDR2 from the germline V gene are MGHRA and YSYEKL.

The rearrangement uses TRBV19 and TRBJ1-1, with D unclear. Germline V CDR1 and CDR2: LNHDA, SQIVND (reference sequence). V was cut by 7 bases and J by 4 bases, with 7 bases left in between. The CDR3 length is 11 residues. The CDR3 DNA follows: TGTGCCAGTAAGGGAGTCACTGAAGCTTTCTTT. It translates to CASKGVTEAFF.

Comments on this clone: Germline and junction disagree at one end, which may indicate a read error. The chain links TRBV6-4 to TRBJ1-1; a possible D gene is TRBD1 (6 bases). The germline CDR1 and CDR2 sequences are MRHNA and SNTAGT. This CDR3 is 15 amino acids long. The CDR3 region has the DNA TGTGCCAGCAGTGACTGGACAGTAAGTTGCACTAAAGCTTTCTTT. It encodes CASSDWTVSCTKAFF.

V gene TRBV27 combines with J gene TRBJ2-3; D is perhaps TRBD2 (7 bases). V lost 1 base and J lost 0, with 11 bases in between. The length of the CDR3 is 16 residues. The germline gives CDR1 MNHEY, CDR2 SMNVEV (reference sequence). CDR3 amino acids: CASSLWGGASTDTQYF. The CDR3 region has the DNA TGTGCCAGCAGTTTATGGGGGGGGGCCAGCACAGATACGCAGTATTTT.

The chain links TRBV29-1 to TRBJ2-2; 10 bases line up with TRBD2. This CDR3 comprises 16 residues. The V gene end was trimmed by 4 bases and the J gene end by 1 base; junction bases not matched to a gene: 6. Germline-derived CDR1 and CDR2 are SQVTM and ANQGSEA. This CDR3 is CSVGRASGGNTGELFF. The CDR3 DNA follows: TGCAGCGTTGGGCGGGCTAGCGGGGGGAACACCGGGGAGCTGTTTTTT.

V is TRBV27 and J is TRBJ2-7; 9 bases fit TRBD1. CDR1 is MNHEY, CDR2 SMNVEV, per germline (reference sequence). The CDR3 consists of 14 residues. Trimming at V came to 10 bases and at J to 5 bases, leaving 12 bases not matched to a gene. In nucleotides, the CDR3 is TGTGCCACTAAACGGGGACAGGGTTGGGACGAGCAGTACTTC. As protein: CATKRGQGWDEQYF.

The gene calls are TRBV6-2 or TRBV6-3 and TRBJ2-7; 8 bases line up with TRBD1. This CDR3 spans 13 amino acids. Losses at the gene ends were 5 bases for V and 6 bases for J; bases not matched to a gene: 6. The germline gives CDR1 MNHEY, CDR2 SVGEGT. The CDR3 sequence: CASSPGQGTEQYF. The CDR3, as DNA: TGTGCCAGCAGTCCCGGACAGGGAACCGAGCAGTACTTC.

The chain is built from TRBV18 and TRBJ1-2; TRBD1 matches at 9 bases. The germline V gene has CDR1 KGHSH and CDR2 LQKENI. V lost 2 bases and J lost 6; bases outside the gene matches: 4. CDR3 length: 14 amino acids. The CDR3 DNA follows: TGTGCCAGCTCACCAGTTGGACAGGGGCATGGCTACACCTTC. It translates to CASSPVGQGHGYTF. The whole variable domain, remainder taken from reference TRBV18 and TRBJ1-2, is NAGVMQNPRHLVRRRGQEARLRCSPMKGHSHVYWYRQLPEEGLKFMVYLQKENIIDESGMPKERFSAEFPKEGPSILRIQQVVRGDSAAYFCASSPVGQGHGYTFGSGTRLTVV.

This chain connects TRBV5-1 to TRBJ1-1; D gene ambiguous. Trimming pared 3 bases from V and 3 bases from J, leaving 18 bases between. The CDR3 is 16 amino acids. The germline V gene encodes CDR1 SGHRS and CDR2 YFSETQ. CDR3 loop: CASSWGDLDRDTEAFF. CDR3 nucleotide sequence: TGCGCCAGCAGCTGGGGAGACCTAGATAGAGACACTGAAGCTTTCTTT.

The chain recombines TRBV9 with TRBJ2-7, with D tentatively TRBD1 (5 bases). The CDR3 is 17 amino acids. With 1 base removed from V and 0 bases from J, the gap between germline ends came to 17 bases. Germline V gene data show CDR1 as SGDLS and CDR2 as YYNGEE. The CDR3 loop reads CASSVSSRAANSYEQYF. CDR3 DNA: TGTGCCAGCAGCGTAAGTTCCAGGGCAGCGAACTCCTACGAGCAGTACTTC.